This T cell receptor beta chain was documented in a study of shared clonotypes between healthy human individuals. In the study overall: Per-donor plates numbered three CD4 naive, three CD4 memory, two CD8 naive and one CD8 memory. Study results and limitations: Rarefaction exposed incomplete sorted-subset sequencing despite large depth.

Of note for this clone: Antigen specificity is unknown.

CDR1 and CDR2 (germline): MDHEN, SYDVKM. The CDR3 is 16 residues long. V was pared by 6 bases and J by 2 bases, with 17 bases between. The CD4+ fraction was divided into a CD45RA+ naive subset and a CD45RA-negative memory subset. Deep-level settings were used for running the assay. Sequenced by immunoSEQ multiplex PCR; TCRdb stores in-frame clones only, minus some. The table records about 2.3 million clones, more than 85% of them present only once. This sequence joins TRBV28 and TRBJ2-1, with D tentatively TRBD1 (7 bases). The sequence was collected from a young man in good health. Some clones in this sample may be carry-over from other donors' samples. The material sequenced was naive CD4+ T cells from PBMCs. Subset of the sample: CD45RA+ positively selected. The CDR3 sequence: CASSHQGGTAYNEQFF. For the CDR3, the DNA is TGTGCCAGCAGCCACCAGGGGGGTACGGCCTACAATGAGCAGTTCTTC.